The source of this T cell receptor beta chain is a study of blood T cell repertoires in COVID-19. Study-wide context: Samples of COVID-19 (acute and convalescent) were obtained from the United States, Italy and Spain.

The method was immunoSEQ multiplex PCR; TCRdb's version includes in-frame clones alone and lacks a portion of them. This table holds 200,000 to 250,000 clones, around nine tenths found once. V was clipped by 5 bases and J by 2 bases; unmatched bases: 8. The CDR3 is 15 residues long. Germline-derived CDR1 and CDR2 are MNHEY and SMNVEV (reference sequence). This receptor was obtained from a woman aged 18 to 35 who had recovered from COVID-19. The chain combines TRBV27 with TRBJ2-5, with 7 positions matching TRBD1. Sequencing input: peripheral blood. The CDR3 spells CASSTPHRGQETQYF. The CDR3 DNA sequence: TGTGCCAGCAGTACGCCCCACAGGGGTCAAGAGACCCAGTACTTC.